The 19 T cell receptor beta chains presented below share a single source sample, sequenced in a study of blood T cell repertoires in COVID-19. Sequencing used immunoSEQ multiplex PCR; TCRdb keeps in-frame clones, though not all of them. The sample lists under 75,000 clones, around 88% occurring once. Source material: peripheral blood. These receptors were taken from a woman of 80 years or more with active COVID-19.

The gene calls are TRBV5-1 and TRBJ2-5, with TRBD2 identical over 11 bases. Germline lookup yields CDR1 SGHRS and CDR2 YFSETQ. CDR3 length: 14 residues. Trimming cost V 4 bases and J 5 bases; bases outside gene matches: 4. DNA of the CDR3: TGCGCCAGCAGCCGGACTAGCGGGCGTGAGACCCAGTACTTC. Encoded protein: CASSRTSGRETQYF. Combining the CDR3 with reference TRBV5-1 and TRBJ2-5 gives the whole variable domain KAGVTQTPRYLIKTRGQQVTLSCSPISGHRSVSWYQQTPGQGLQFLFEYFSETQRNKGNFPGRFSGRQFSNSRSEMNVSTLELGDSALYLCASSRTSGRETQYFGPGTRLLVL.

V usage is TRBV19 and J usage is TRBJ2-3; D is perhaps TRBD1 (6 bases). Trimming took off 8 bases at V and 0 bases at J, with 15 bases between the two ends. From germline, CDR1 is LNHDA and CDR2 SQIVND (reference sequence). This CDR3 comprises 15 residues. The CDR3 here is CASCKRTASTDTQYF. In DNA, the CDR3 is TGTGCCAGTTGCAAGAGGACAGCCAGCACAGATACGCAGTATTTT.

The rearrangement links TRBV5-8 to TRBJ2-3, with D perhaps TRBD2 (6 bases). Trimming pared 5 bases from V and 3 bases from J, leaving 16 bases between. From germline, CDR1 is SGHTS and CDR2 YDEGEE. The CDR3 is 15 residues long. The CDR3 region is CASRSSTRGTDTQYF. As DNA, the CDR3 is TGTGCCAGCAGATCATCCACGCGGGGAACAGATACGCAGTATTTT.

V and J are TRBV11-2 and TRBJ2-7; 7 nucleotides align to TRBD2. The CDR3 is 15 amino acids. From germline, CDR1 is SGHAT and CDR2 FQNNGV. Germline trimming cut 4 bases from V and 5 bases from J; bases unmatched to any gene: 11. As DNA, the CDR3 is TGTGCCAGCAGCTACAGAGGAGCGAGCGGGGACGAGCAGTACTTC. It encodes CASSYRGASGDEQYF.

The chain joins TRBV7-2 to TRBJ2-7; maybe TRBD1 (6 bases). V lost 6 bases and J 0 bases, leaving 15 bases between the germline ends. Germline loops: CDR1 SGHTA, CDR2 FQGNSA. The CDR3 has 15 amino acids. CDR3 coding DNA: TGTGCCAGCAGTGAGTGGGGGACAAGCTCCTACGAGCAGTACTTC. The encoded protein is CASSEWGTSSYEQYF.

The J gene is TRBJ2-1, the V gene TRBV19; 14 positions agree with TRBD2. Germline CDR1 reads LNHDA; CDR2 reads SQIVND (reference sequence). The trim removed 5 bases at V and 10 bases at J, leaving 13 bases unmatched. The CDR3 has 17 amino acids. The chain's CDR3 is CASSSRLAGGSVNEQFF. The CDR3 coding sequence is TGTGCCAGTAGTTCCCGACTAGCGGGGGGGTCAGTCAACGAGCAGTTCTTC.

In this sample, this clone is medium-sized. J is TRBJ2-7 and V is TRBV7-2; TRBD1 agrees at 9 bases. V gave up 2 bases and J gave up 1 base; unmatched junction bases: 6. The germline V gene has CDR1 SGHTA and CDR2 FQGNSA. The CDR3 spans 16 residues. CDR3 in amino acids: CASSLTAGTGSYEQYF. The CDR3 region has the DNA TGTGCCAGCAGCTTAACGGCCGGGACAGGGTCCTACGAGCAGTACTTC.

The chain couples TRBV2 to TRBJ1-5; unclear D gene. The CDR3 totals 12 residues. V dropped 5 bases and J dropped 2 bases, with 4 bases sitting between them. Germline CDR1 reads SNHLY; CDR2 reads FYNNEI. CDR3 amino acids: CASSQGNQPQHF. DNA for the CDR3: TGTGCCAGCAGTCAGGGCAATCAGCCCCAGCATTTT.

V gene TRBV6-2 or TRBV6-3 combines with J gene TRBJ1-1; no reliable D call. The V end was cut by 0 bases, the J end by 6 bases, with 11 bases between. CDR3 size: 14 residues. Germline CDR1 and CDR2: MNHEY and SVGEGT. The CDR3 DNA follows: TGTGCCAGCAGTTACTCCTCGCGGTTTGCTGAAGCTTTCTTT. Encoded protein: CASSYSSRFAEAFF.

This sequence joins TRBV4-2 and TRBJ1-5; D not resolved. V lost 0 bases and J 0 bases, leaving 12 bases between the germline ends. Germline-derived CDR1 and CDR2 are LGHNA and YNFKEQ. The CDR3 extends over 17 amino acids. CDR3 nucleotides: TGTGCCAGCAGCCAAGATAGTAACGGGTTTAGCAATCAGCCCCAGCATTTT. This sequence encodes CASSQDSNGFSNQPQHF.

The V and J genes are TRBV7-2 and TRBJ1-2; 7 bases fit TRBD1. Trimming removed 5 bases from V and 5 bases from J; junction bases left unmatched: 8. The germline CDR1 and CDR2 sequences are SGHTA and FQGNSA. CDR3 length: 14 amino acids. CDR3 sequence: CASSADRDGYGYTF. CDR3 nucleotide sequence: TGTGCCAGCAGCGCAGACAGGGATGGTTATGGCTACACCTTC.

The chain employs TRBV28 and TRBJ2-7; 10 nucleotides match TRBD1. Germline values: CDR1 MDHEN, CDR2 SYDVKM. The CDR3 loop spans 15 amino acids. Trimming at V came to 6 bases and at J to 1 base, leaving 6 bases not matched to a gene. CDR3 in DNA: TGTGCCAGCAGCTACTTGGACAGGGGGTCCTACGAGCAGTACTTC. Its protein is CASSYLDRGSYEQYF.

The V call is TRBV7-9, the J call TRBJ1-5, with no clear D. From germline, CDR1 is SEHNR and CDR2 FQNEAQ (reference sequence). Between the trimmed V and J ends, which lost 2 bases and 6 bases, there was a span of 8 bases. The CDR3 is 13 residues long. DNA for the CDR3: TGTGCCAGCAGCTTACAAGGAGGTCAGCCCCAGCATTTT. Amino acid sequence: CASSLQGGQPQHF.

V usage is TRBV30 and J usage is TRBJ1-1; the D gene is possibly TRBD1 (5 bases). CDR1 and CDR2 from the germline V gene are GTSNPN and SVGIG (reference sequence). The V end was cut by 5 bases, the J end by 8 bases, with 9 bases between. This CDR3 comprises 10 residues. In DNA form, the CDR3 reads TGTGCCTGGGGGGCGGGGGAAGCTTTCTTT. This encodes CAWGAGEAFF.

The table lists this clone with a count of one. The chain is built from TRBV27 and TRBJ1-2; D possibly corresponds to TRBD1 (6 bases). CDR3 length equals 15 residues. The V end lost 5 bases, the J end lost 4 bases, and 17 bases lay between the germline ends. Germline V gives CDR1 MNHEY, CDR2 SMNVEV (reference sequence). CDR3 sequence (DNA): TGTGCCAGCAGTCCACAGGGTAGAGGCCCCTATGGCTACACCTTC. Its translation: CASSPQGRGPYGYTF.

J is TRBJ1-4 and V is TRBV2; 7 nucleotides match TRBD1. The CDR3 totals 14 residues. The V gene end was trimmed by 5 bases and the J gene end by 3 bases; junction bases not matched to a gene: 3. Germline CDR1 and CDR2: SNHLY and FYNNEI. CDR3 sequence reads: CASSPGQPNEKLFF. CDR3 bases: TGTGCCAGCAGTCCGGGACAGCCTAATGAAAAACTGTTTTTT.

This clone was recorded only once. V and J are TRBV10-3 and TRBJ1-2; tentative D call: TRBD1 (5 bases). CDR3 size: 11 residues. The germline V gene has CDR1 ENHRY and CDR2 SYGVKD. V lost 8 bases and J 8 bases, leaving 12 bases between the germline ends. DNA for the CDR3: TGTGCCATCGGTTGGGGGGACGGCTACACCTTC. Its protein is CAIGWGDGYTF.

This clone was found a few times. The chain recombines TRBV29-1 with TRBJ2-2; D is unresolved. Germline V gene lookup returns CDR1 SQVTM and CDR2 ANQGSEA. The V end was cut by 5 bases, the J end by 3 bases, with 13 bases between. The CDR3 runs 14 residues. CDR3 in DNA: TGCAGCGTTCGACCGTCGGCGGACACCGGGGAGCTGTTTTTT. Amino acids: CSVRPSADTGELFF.

This chain connects TRBV10-2 to TRBJ1-2; tentative D call: TRBD1 (6 bases). The CDR3 is 12 amino acids. Germline V lookup: CDR1 WSHSY, CDR2 SAAADI. Trimming took off 6 bases at V and 7 bases at J, with 12 bases between the two ends. For the CDR3, the DNA is TGCGCCAGCAGCGGACAGTTCAGTGGCTACACCTTC. It translates to CASSGQFSGYTF.